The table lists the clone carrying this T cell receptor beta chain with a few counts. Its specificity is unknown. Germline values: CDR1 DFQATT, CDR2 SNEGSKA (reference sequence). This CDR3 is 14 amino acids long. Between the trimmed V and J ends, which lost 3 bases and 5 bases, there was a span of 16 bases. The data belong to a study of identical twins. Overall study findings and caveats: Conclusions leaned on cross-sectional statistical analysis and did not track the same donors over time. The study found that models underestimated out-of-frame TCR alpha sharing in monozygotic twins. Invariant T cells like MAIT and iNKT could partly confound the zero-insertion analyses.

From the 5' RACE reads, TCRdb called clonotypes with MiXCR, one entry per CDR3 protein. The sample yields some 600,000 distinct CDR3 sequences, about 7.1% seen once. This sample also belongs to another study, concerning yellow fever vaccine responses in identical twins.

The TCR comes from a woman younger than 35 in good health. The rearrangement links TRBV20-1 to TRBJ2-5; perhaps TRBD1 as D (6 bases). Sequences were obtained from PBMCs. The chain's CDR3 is CSASNPGHMETQYF. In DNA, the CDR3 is TGCAGTGCTAGCAACCCGGGACATATGGAGACCCAGTACTTC.